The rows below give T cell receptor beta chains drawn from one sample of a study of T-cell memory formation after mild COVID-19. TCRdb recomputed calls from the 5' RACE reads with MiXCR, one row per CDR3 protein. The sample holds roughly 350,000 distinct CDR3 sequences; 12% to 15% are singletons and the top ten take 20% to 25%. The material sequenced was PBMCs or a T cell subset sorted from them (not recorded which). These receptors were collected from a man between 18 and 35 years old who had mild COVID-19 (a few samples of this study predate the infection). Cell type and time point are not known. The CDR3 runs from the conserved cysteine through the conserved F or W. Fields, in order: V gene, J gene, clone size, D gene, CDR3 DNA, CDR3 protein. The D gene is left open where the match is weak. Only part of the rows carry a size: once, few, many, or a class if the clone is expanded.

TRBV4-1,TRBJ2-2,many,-,TGCGCCAGCAGCTCCCCCCCGGGGGCTTCGGCCCACACCGGGGAGCTGTTTTTT,CASSSPPGASAHTGELFF
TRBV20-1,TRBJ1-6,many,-,TGCAGTGCTAGAGAGGGCTCCTATAATTCACCCCTCCACTTT,CSAREGSYNSPLHF
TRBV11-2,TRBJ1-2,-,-,TGTGCCAGCAGCTTAGGACGGAGCGTTCTTTCGGGCTACACCTTC,CASSLGRSVLSGYTF
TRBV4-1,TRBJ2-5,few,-,TGCGCCAGCAGCCAAGAAGCTCGTTGGGAGACCCAGTACTTC,CASSQEARWETQYF
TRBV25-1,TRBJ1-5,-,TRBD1,TGTGCCAGCAGACAGGGGATCGAACAGCCCCAGCATTTT,CASRQGIEQPQHF
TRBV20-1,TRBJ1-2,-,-,TGCAGTGCTAGAGATAGCGTCCGGCTAAGTACCTTC,CSARDSVRLSTF
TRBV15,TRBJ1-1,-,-,TGTGCCACCAGCAGAGATGTCGAGGGTCGGGGCACTGAAGCTTTCTTT,CATSRDVEGRGTEAFF
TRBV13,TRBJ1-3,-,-,TGTGCCAGCAGCACCGGACTCTACGGAAACACCATATATTTT,CASSTGLYGNTIYF
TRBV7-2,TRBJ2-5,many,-,TGTGCCAGCAGACGCCCCGGCCTGCAAGAGACCCAGTACTTC,CASRRPGLQETQYF
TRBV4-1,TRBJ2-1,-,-,TGCGCCAGCAGCCCCTTGACGGGGACCAACAATGAGCAGTTCTTC,CASSPLTGTNNEQFF
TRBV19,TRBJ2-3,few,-,TGTGCCAGTAGTATTCAACAGGGTACGCAGTATTTT,CASSIQQGTQYF
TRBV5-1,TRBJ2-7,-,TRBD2,TGCGCCAGCAGCTTGAATTCCGTGGCGGGGGGCTACGAGCAGTACTTC,CASSLNSVAGGYEQYF
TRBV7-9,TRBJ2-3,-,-,TGTGCCAGCAGCTTAATTCTAGGGCCAGATACGCAGTATTTT,CASSLILGPDTQYF
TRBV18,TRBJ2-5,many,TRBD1,TGTGCCAGCTCACCACAGACAGGGCAAGAGACCCAGTACTTC,CASSPQTGQETQYF
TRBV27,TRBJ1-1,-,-,TGTGCCAGCAGGACCTCAACAGGGTTACTAGGGCACACTGAAGCTTTCTTT,CASRTSTGLLGHTEAFF
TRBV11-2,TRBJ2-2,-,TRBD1,TGTGCCAGCAGTTACCGACAGGGGGCCAGTCGGGGCACCGGGGAGCTGTTTTTT,CASSYRQGASRGTGELFF
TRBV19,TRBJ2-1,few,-,TGTGCCAGTAAACCTCTAGCTGGGCACAATGAGCAGTTCTTC,CASKPLAGHNEQFF
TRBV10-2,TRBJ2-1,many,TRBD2,TGCGCCAGCAGGACTAGCGGGGGGGCCGTTGAGCAGTTCTTC,CASRTSGGAVEQFF
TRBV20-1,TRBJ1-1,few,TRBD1,TGCAGTGCTAGAGTTTGGGGACAGGGGAACACTGAAGCTTTCTTT,CSARVWGQGNTEAFF
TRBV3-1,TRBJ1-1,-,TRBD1,TGTGCCAGCAGCGGGGACAGGGCTAGTGGGGCTTTCTTT,CASSGDRASGAFF
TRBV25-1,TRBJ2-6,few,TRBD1,TGTGCCAGCAGCCATAGGACAGGGCGATCCTCTGGGGCCAACGTCCTGACTTTC,CASSHRTGRSSGANVLTF
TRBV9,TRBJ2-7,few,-,TGTGCCAGCAGCGTGTCCGTTTCCTACGAGCAGTACTTC,CASSVSVSYEQYF
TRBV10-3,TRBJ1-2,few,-,TGTGCCATCAGAAAAAGAGACGACGGCGGTGGCTACACCTTC,CAIRKRDDGGGYTF
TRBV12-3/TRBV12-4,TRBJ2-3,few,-,TGTGCCAGCAGTTTAAGGGGTAGTTTGGGCGTCAAAAATACGCAGTATTTT,CASSLRGSLGVKNTQYF
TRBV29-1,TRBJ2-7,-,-,TGCAGCGTTTCAGGTACGGCCTACGAGCAGTACTTC,CSVSGTAYEQYF
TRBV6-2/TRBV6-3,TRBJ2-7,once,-,TGTGCCAGCAGAGGCCAAGCGTACGAGCAGTACTTC,CASRGQAYEQYF
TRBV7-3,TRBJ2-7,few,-,TGTGCCAGCAGCTTTGGGGCGGGGCCGTCCTACGAGCAGTACTTC,CASSFGAGPSYEQYF
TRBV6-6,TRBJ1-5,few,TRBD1,TGTGCCAGCAACCGACAGGGGGGTTCCGATCAGCCCCAGCATTTT,CASNRQGGSDQPQHF
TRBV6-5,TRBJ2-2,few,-,TGTGCCAGCAGTTACTCGGTCCACACCGGGGAGCTGTTTTTT,CASSYSVHTGELFF
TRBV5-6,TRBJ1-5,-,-,TGTGCCAGCAGCCGTGCGATCGATCAGCCCCAGCATTTT,CASSRAIDQPQHF
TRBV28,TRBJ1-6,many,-,TGTGCCGCTCGGACTCGGCATTCACCCCTCCACTTT,CAARTRHSPLHF